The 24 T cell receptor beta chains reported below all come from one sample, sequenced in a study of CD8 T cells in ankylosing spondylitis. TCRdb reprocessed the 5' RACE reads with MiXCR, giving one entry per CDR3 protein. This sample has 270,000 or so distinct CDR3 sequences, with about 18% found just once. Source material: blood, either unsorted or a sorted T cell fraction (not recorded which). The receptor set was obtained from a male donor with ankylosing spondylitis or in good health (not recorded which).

The CDR3 protein is CASSSTLGLAGVDEQFF. In DNA, the CDR3 is TGTGCCAGCAGCTCAACCCTCGGACTAGCGGGAGTTGATGAGCAGTTCTTC. This chain joins TRBV7-3 and TRBJ2-1, with 13 bases fitting TRBD2. The CDR3 spans 17 residues. The V gene end was trimmed by 4 bases and the J gene end by 8 bases; junction bases not matched to a gene: 11. The V gene's germline CDR1 is SGHTA and CDR2 FQGTGA. The whole variable domain, remainder taken from reference TRBV7-3 and TRBJ2-1, is GAGVSQTPSNKVTEKGKYVELRCDPISGHTALYWYRQSLGQGPEFLIYFQGTGAADDSGLPNDRFFAVRPEGSVSTLKIQRTERGDSAVYLCASSSTLGLAGVDEQFFGPGTRLTVL.

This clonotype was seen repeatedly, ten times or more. The CDR3 nucleotides are TGCGCCAGCATAGTGAAACAGCTAGCCAAAAACATTCAGTACTTC. The encoded protein is CASIVKQLAKNIQYF. The chain employs TRBV5-1 and TRBJ2-4; unclear D gene. V gave up 6 bases and J gave up 0 bases, with 13 bases separating them. This CDR3 has 15 residues. The germline CDR1 and CDR2 sequences are SGHRS and YFSETQ.

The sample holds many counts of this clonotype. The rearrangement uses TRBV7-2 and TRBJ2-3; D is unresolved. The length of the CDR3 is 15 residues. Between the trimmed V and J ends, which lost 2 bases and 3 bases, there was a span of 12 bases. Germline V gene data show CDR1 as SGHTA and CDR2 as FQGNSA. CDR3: CASSLSPETTDTQYF. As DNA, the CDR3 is TGTGCCAGCAGCTTATCACCAGAAACGACAGATACGCAGTATTTT.

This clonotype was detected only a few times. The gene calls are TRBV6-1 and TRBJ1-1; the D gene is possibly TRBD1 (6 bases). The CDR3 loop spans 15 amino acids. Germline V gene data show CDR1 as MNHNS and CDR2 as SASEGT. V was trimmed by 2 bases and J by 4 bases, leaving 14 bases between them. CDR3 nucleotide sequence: TGTGCCAGCAGTGAAATGACAGGTTCGGGCACTGAAGCTTTCTTT. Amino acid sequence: CASSEMTGSGTEAFF.

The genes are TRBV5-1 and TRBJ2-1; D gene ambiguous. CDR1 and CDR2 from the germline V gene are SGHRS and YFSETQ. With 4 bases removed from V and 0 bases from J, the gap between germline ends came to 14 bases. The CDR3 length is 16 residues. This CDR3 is CASSPHLVDSYNEQFF. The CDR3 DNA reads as TGCGCCAGCAGCCCACATCTAGTGGACTCCTACAATGAGCAGTTCTTC.

The CDR3 DNA sequence: TGTGCCAGCAGTGAAGCGGGGGGATTAAACACTGAAGCTTTCTTT. Its translation: CASSEAGGLNTEAFF. The V and J genes are TRBV6-1 and TRBJ1-1; tentative D call: TRBD1 (5 bases). The CDR3 runs 15 residues. In germline, CDR1 is MNHNS, CDR2 SASEGT. The V end lost 0 bases, the J end lost 2 bases, and 10 bases lay between the germline ends.

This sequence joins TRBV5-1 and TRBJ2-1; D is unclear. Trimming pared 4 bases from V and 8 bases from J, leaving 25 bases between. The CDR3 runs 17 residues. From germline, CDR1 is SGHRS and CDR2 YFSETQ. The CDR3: CASSLDGIPQLSHEQFF. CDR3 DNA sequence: TGCGCCAGCAGCCTGGATGGGATACCCCAGTTGAGCCATGAGCAGTTCTTC.

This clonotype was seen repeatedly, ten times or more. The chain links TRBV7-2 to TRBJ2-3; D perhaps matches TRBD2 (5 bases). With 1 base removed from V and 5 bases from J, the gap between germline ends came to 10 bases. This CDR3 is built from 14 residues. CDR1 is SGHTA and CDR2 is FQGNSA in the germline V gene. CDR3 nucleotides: TGTGCCAGCAGCTTAGAACTAGTTGGAGATACGCAGTATTTT. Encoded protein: CASSLELVGDTQYF. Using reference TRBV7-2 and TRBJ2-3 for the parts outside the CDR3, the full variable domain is GAGVSQSPSNKVTEKGKDVELRCDPISGHTALYWYRQSLGQGLEFLIYFQGNSAPDKSGLPSDRFSAERTGGSVSTLTIQRTQQEDSAVYLCASSLELVGDTQYFGPGTRLTVL.

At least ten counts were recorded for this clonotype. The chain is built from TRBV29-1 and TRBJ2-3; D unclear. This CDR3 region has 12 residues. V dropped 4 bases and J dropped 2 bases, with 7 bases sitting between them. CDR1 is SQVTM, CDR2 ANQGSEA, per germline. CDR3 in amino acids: CSVAIYTDTQYF. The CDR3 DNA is TGCAGCGTTGCTATATACACAGATACGCAGTATTTT.

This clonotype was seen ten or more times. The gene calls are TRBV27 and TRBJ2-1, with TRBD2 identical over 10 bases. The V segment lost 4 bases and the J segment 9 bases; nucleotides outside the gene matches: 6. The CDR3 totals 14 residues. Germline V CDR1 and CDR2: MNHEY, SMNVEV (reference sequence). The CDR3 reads CASSSGLARAEQFF. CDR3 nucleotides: TGTGCCAGCAGTTCGGGACTAGCGAGGGCTGAGCAGTTCTTC.

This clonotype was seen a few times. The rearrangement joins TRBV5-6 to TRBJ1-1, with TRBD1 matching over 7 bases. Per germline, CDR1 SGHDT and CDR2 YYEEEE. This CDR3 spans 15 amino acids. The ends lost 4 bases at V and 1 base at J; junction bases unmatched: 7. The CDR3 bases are TGTGCCAGCAGCCCAGGGGGGGGTGAGAACACTGAAGCTTTCTTT. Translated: CASSPGGGENTEAFF.

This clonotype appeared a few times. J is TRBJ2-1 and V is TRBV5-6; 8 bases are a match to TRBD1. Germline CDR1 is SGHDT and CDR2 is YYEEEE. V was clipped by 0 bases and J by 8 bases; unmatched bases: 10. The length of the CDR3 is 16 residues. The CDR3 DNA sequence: TGTGCCAGCAGCTTGGGTGGCGCAGGGGGCCGAGATGAGCAGTTCTTC. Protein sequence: CASSLGGAGGRDEQFF.

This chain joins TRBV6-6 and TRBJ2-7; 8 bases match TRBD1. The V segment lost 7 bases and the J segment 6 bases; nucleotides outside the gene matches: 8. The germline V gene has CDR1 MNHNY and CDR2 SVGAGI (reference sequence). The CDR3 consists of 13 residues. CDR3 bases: TGTGCCAGCACCCCAGGACAGGGAGGCGAGCAGTACTTC. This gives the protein CASTPGQGGEQYF.

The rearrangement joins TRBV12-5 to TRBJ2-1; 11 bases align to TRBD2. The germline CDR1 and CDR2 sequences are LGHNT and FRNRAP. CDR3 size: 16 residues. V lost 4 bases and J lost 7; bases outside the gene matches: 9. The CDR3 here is CASGSVGLAEGNEQFF. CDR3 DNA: TGTGCTAGTGGTTCCGTGGGACTAGCGGAAGGAAATGAGCAGTTCTTC.

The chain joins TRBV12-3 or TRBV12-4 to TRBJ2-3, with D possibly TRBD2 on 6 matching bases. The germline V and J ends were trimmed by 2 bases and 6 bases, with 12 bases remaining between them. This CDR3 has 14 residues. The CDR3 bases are TGTGCCAGCAGTTTAACGGGAGAGGGGGATACGCAGTATTTT. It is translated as CASSLTGEGDTQYF.

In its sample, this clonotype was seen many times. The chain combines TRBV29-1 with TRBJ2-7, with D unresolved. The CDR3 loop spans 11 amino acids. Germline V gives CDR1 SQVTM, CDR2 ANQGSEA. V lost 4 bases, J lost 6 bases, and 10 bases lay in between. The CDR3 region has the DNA TGCAGCGTTGTTGTCAATGGCGAGCAGTACTTC. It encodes CSVVVNGEQYF.

For the CDR3, the DNA is TGTGCCAGCAGTCCGCCGGGACAGGGGTTGACCCAGTACTTC. It specifies CASSPPGQGLTQYF. V and J are TRBV27 and TRBJ2-5; 10 bases agree with TRBD1. The CDR3 is made up of 14 amino acids. The junction had 7 bases not matched to a gene; V was cut back by 5 bases and J by 7 bases. CDR1 and CDR2 from the germline V gene are MNHEY and SMNVEV (reference sequence).

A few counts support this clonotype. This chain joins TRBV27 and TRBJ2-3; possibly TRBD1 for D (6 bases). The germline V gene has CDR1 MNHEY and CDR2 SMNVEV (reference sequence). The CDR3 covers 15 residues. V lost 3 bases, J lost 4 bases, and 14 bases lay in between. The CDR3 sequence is CASSFYPAGADTQYF. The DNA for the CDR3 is TGTGCCAGCAGTTTTTACCCTGCAGGGGCAGATACGCAGTATTTT.

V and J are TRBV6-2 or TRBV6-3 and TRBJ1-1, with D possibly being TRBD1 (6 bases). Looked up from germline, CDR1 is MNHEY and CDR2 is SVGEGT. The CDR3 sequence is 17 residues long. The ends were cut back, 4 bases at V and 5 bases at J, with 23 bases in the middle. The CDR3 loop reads CASSSSVVAGARTEAFF. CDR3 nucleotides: TGTGCCAGCAGTTCCTCCGTCGTCGCGGGGGCACGGACTGAAGCTTTCTTT.

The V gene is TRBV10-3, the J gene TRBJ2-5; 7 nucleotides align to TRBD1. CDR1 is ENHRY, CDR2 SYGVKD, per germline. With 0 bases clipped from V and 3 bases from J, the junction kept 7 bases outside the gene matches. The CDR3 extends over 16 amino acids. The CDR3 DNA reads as TGTGCCATCAGTGAGTCGAACAGGGGCCGGGAAGAGACCCAGTACTTC. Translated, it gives CAISESNRGREETQYF.

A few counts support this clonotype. In DNA form, the CDR3 reads TGTGCCAGCAGCTTCATACTAGCGGGAGGGCCACACAATGAGCAGTTCTTC. Translation: CASSFILAGGPHNEQFF. V and J are TRBV11-2 and TRBJ2-1; 13 positions match TRBD2. CDR1 is SGHAT, CDR2 FQNNGV, per germline. The ends lost 3 bases at V and 5 bases at J; junction bases unmatched: 7. CDR3 length equals 17 residues.

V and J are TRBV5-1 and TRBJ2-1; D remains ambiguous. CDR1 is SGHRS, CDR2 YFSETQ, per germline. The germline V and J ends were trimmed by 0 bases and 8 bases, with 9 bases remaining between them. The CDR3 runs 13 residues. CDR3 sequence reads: CASSLAGFHEQFF. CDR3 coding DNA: TGCGCCAGCAGCTTGGCCGGCTTTCATGAGCAGTTCTTC.

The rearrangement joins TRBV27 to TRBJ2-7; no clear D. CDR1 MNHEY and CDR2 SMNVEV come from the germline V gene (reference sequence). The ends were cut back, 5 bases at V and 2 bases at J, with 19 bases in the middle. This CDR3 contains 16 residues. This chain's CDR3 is CASSARTVSGTYEQYF. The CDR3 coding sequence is TGTGCCAGCAGTGCCCGGACCGTGTCGGGTACCTACGAGCAGTACTTC.

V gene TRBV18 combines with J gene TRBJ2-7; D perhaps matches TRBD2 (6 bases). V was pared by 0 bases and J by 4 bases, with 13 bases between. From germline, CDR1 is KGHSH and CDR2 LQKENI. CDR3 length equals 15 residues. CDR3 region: CASSPPGGPSYEQYF. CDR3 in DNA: TGTGCCAGCTCACCACCCGGGGGTCCCTCTTACGAGCAGTACTTC. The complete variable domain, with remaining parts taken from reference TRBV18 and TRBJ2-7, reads NAGVMQNPRHLVRRRGQEARLRCSPMKGHSHVYWYRQLPEEGLKFMVYLQKENIIDESGMPKERFSAEFPKEGPSILRIQQVVRGDSAAYFCASSPPGGPSYEQYFGPGTRLTVT.